What follows describes a single T cell receptor (beta chain). Unique molecular identifiers were incorporated into the prepared TCRbeta library. TCRdb fed the PCR reads into MiXCR, producing one record per CDR3 protein. This sample yields about 340,000 distinct CDR3 sequences, of which approximately 12% are seen a single time; around 4.5% belongs to the top ten. The data stem from a study of T-cell reconstitution after alpha-beta-depleted transplantation in children. The source of this sequence is a human donor who donated a stem cell graft to a child with Fanconi anemia. This sample comprised PBMCs, obtained from the stem cell graft.

Here the CDR3 DNA reads TGTGCCAGCAGCGGGATGGGAGATACGCAGTATTTT. Translation gives CASSGMGDTQYF. The J gene is TRBJ2-3, the V gene TRBV2, with D maybe TRBD2 (5 bases). Germline CDR1 is SNHLY and CDR2 is FYNNEI. Trimming pared 6 bases from V and 5 bases from J, leaving 9 bases between. CDR3 length: 12 residues.